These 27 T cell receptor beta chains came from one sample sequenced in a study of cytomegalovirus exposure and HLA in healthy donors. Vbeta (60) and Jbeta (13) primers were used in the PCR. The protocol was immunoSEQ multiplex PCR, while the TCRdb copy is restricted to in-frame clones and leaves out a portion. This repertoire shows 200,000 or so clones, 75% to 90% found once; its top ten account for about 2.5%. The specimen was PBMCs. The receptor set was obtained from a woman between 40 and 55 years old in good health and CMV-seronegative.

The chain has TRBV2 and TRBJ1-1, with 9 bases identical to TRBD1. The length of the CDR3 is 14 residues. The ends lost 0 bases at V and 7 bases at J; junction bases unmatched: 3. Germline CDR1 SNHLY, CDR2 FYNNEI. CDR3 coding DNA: TGTGCCAGCAGTGAAGCCCCGGGACAGGGTGAAGCTTTCTTT. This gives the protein CASSEAPGQGEAFF.

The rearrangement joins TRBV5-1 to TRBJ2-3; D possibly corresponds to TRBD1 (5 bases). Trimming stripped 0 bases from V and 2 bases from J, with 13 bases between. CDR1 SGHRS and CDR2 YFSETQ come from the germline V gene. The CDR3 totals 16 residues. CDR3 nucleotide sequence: TGCGCCAGCAGCTTGGATCCCGACAGCCTCACAGATACGCAGTATTTT. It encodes CASSLDPDSLTDTQYF.

CDR3 sequence reads: CASSSTSRGETQYF. For the CDR3, the DNA is TGCGCCAGCAGCTCGACTAGTAGAGGGGAGACCCAGTACTTC. The gene calls are TRBV5-1 and TRBJ2-5; D perhaps matches TRBD2 (6 bases). CDR1 and CDR2 from the germline V gene are SGHRS and YFSETQ. This CDR3 has 14 residues. Trimming cost V 3 bases and J 5 bases, with 14 bases left between them.

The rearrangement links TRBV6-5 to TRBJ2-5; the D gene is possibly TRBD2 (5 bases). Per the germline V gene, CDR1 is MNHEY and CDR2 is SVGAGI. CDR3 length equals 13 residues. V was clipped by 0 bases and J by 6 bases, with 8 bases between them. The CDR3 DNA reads TGTGCCAGCAGTTACTCGGGAGAACAGACCCAGTACTTC. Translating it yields CASSYSGEQTQYF.

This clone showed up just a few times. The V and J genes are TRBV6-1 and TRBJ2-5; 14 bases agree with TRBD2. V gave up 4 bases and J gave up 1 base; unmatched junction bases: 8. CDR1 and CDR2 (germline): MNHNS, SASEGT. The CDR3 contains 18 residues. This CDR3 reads CASSVTGLAGAFQETQYF. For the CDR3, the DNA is TGTGCCAGCAGTGTGACGGGACTAGCGGGGGCATTCCAAGAGACCCAGTACTTC.

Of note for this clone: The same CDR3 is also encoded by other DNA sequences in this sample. The CDR3 spells CASSLTGGTEAFF. As DNA, the CDR3 is TGTGCCAGCAGTCTAACCGGCGGGACTGAAGCTTTCTTT. V usage is TRBV27 and J usage is TRBJ1-1; D is unresolved. This CDR3 region has 13 residues. Germline CDR1 and CDR2: MNHEY and SMNVEV (reference sequence). Trimming cost V 5 bases and J 5 bases, with 12 bases left between them.

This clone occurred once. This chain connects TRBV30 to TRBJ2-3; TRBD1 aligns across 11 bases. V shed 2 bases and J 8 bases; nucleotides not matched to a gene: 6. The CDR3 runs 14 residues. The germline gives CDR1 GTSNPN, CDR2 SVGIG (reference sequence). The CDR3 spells CAWSPGQGAFTQYF. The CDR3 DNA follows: TGTGCCTGGAGTCCCGGACAGGGGGCCTTTACGCAGTATTTT.

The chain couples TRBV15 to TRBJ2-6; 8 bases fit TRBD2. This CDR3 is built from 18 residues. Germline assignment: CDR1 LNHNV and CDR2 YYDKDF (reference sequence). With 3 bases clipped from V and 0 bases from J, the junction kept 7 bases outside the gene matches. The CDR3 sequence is CATSSAGGAFSGANVLTF. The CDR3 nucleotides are TGTGCCACCAGCAGTGCCGGGGGGGCCTTCTCTGGGGCCAACGTCCTGACTTTC.

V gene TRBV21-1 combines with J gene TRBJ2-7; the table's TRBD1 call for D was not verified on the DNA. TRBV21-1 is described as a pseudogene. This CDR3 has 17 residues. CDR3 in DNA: TGTGCCAGCAGCAATTTGAGCCCCAGGGGAAGTTTTAGGGAGCAGTACTTC. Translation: CASSNLSPRGSFREQYF.

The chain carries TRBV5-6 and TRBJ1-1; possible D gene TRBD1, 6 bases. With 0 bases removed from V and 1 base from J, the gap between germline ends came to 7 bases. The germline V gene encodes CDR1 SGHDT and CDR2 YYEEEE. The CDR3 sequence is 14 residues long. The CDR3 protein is CASSLVGGNTEAFF. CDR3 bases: TGTGCCAGCAGCTTGGTAGGGGGGAACACTGAAGCTTTCTTT.

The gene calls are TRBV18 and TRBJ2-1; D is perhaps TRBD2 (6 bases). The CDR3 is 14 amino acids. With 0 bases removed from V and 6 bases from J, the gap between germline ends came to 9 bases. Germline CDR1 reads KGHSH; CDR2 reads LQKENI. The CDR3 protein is CASSPPAGSNEQFF. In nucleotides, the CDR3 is TGTGCCAGCTCACCACCTGCGGGGAGCAATGAGCAGTTCTTC.

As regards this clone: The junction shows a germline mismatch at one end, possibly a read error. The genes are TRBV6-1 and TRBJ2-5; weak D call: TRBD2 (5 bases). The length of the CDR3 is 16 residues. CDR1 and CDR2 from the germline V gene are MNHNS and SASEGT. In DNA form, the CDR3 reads TGTGCCAGTAGTGGACTGTCTCCGAGCTCGGTGGGGACCCAGTACTTC. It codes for CASSGLSPSSVGTQYF.

CDR3 amino acids: CASSSAIAGRGGDEQFF. The CDR3 nucleotides read TGTGCCAGCAGCTCCGCAATAGCGGGAAGGGGAGGCGATGAGCAGTTCTTC. The chain uses TRBV7-8 and TRBJ2-1; TRBD2 aligns across 8 bases. This CDR3 contains 17 residues. With V trimmed by 4 bases and J by 8 bases, 16 bases remained unmatched. Looked up from germline, CDR1 is SGHVS and CDR2 is FQNEAQ. Variable domain in full (rest from reference TRBV7-8 and TRBJ2-1): GAGVSQSPRYKVAKRGQDVALRCDPISGHVSLFWYQQALGQGPEFLTYFQNEAQLDKSGLPSDRFFAERPEGSVSTLKIQRTQQEDSAVYLCASSSAIAGRGGDEQFFGPGTRLTVL.

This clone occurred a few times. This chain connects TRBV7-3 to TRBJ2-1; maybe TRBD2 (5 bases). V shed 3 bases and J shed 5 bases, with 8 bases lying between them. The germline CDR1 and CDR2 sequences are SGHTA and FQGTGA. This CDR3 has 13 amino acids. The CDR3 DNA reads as TGTGCCAGCAGCTTGGCGGGTCACAATGAGCAGTTCTTC. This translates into CASSLAGHNEQFF.

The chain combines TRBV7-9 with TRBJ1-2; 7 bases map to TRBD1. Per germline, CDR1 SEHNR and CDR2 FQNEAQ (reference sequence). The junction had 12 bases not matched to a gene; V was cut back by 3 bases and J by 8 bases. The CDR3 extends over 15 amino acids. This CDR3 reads CASSFGTDLSDGYTF. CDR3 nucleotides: TGTGCCAGCAGCTTTGGGACAGATCTATCTGACGGCTACACCTTC.

The CDR3 here is CASSRGQNYEQYF. CDR3 nucleotides: TGTGCCAGCAGCAGAGGACAAAACTACGAGCAGTACTTC. The rearrangement links TRBV7-9 to TRBJ2-7; a weak D match, TRBD1 (5 bases). The V gene's germline CDR1 is SEHNR and CDR2 FQNEAQ (reference sequence). Deletions cut 5 bases from V and 3 bases from J, with 11 bases between. The CDR3 has 13 residues.

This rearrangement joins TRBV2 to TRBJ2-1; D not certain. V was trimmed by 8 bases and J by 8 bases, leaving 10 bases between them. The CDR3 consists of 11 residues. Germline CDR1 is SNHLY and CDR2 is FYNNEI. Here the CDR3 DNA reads TGTGCCAGCTCTAAATCGGATGAGCAGTTCTTC. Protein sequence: CASSKSDEQFF. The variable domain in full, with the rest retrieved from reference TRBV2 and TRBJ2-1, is EPEVTQTPSHQVTQMGQEVILRCVPISNHLYFYWYRQILGQKVEFLVSFYNNEISEKSEIFDDQFSVERPDGSNFTLKIRSTKLEDSAMYFCASSKSDEQFFGPGTRLTVL.

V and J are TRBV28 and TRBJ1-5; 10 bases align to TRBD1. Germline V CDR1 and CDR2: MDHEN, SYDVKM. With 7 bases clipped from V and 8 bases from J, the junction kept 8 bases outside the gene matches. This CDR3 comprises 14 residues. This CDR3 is CASTFDRGPEPQHF. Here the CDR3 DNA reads TGTGCCAGCACATTCGACAGGGGGCCCGAGCCCCAGCATTTT.

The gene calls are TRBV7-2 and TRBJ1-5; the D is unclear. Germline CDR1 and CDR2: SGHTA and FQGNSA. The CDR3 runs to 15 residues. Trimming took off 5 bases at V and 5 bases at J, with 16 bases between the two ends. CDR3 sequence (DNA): TGTGCCAGCAGCAATCAACCGGAGGTCCATCAGCCCCAGCATTTT. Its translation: CASSNQPEVHQPQHF.

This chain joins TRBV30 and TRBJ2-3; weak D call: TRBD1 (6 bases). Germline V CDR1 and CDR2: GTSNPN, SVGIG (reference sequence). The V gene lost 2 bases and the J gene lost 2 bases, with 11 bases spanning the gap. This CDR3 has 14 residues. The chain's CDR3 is CAWSFGTSTDTQYF. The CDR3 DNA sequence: TGTGCCTGGAGTTTCGGGACATCCACAGATACGCAGTATTTT.

CDR3 sequence: CASSPGHSNYGYTF. The DNA of the CDR3 is TGTGCCAGCAGCCCCGGTCACTCTAACTATGGCTACACCTTC. V and J are TRBV7-2 and TRBJ1-2; D is unresolved. The CDR3 loop spans 14 amino acids. Trimming cost V 5 bases and J 0 bases, with 10 bases left between them. Per germline, CDR1 SGHTA and CDR2 FQGNSA.

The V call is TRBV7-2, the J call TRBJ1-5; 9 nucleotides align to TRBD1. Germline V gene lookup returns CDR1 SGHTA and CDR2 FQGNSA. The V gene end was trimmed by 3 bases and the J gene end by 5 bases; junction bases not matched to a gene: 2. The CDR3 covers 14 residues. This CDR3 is CASSLTGGDQPQHF. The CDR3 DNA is TGTGCCAGCAGCTTGACAGGGGGGGATCAGCCCCAGCATTTT.

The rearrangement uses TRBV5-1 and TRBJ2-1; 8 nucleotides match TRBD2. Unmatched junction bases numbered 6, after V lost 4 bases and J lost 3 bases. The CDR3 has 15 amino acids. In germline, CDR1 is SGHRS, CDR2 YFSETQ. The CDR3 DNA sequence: TGCGCCAGCAGCATTACTAGCGGACTCTACAATGAGCAGTTCTTC. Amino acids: CASSITSGLYNEQFF.

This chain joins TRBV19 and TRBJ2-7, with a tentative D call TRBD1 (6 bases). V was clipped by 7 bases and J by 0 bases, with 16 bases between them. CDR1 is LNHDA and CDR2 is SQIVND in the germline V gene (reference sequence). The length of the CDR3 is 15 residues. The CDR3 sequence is CASTPGQGSSYEQYF. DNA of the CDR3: TGTGCCAGTACCCCCGGGCAGGGGAGCTCCTACGAGCAGTACTTC.

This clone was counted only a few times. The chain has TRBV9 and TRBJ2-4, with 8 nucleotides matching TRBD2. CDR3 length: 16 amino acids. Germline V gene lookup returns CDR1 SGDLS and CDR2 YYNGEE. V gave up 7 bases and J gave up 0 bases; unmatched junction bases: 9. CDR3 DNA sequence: TGTGCCAGCTCGGCGGGAGGTCAGGCAGCCAAAAACATTCAGTACTTC. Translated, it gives CASSAGGQAAKNIQYF.

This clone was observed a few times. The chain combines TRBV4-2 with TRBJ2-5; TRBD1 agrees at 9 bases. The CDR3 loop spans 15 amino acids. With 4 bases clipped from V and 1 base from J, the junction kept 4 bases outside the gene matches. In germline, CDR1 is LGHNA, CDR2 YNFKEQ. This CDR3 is CASSRDRVTQETQYF. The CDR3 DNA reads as TGTGCCAGCAGCCGGGACAGGGTAACCCAAGAGACCCAGTACTTC.

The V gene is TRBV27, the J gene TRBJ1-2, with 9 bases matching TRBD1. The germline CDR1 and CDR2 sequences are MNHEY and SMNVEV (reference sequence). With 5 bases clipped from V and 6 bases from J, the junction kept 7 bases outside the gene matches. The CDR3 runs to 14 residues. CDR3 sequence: CASSHKGQGNGYTF. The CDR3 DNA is TGTGCCAGCAGTCATAAGGGACAGGGAAATGGCTACACCTTC.